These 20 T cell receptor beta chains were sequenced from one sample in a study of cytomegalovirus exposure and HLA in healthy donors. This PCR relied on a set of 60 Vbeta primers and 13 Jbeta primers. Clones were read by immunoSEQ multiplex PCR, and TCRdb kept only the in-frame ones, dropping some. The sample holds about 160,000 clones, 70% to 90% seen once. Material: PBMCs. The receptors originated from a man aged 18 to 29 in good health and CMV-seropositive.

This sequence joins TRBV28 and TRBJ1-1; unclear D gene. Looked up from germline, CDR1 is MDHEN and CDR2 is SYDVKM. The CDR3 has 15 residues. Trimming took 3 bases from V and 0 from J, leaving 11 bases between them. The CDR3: CASSFEGPMNTEAFF. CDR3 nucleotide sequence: TGTGCCAGCAGTTTTGAGGGCCCCATGAACACTGAAGCTTTCTTT.

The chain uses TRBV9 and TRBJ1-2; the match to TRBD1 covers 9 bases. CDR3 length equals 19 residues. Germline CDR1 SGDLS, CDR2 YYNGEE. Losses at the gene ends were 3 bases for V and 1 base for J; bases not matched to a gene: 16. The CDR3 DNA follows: TGTGCCAGCAGCGACCTCCTAACAGGGGGCGCACCCAATAACTATGGCTACACCTTC. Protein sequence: CASSDLLTGGAPNNYGYTF.

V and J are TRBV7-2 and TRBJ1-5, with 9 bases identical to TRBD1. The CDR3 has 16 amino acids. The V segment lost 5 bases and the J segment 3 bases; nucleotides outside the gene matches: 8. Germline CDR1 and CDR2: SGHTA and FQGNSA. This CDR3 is CASSPTGGIPNQPQHF. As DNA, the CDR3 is TGTGCCAGCAGCCCGACAGGGGGTATACCCAATCAGCCCCAGCATTTT.

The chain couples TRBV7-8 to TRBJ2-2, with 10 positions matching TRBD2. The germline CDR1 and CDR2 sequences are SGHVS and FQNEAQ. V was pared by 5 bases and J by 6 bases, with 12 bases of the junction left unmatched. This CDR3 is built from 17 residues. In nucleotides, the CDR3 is TGTGCCAGCAGCCCGAGAACGTTAGCGGGGGGTTCCGGGGAGCTGTTTTTT. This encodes CASSPRTLAGGSGELFF.

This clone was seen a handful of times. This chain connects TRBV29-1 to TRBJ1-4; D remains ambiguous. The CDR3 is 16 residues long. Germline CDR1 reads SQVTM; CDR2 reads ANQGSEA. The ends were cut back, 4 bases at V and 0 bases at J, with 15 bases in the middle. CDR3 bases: TGCAGCGTTGGTGTTTCGTCGAGGGCAACTAATGAAAAACTGTTTTTT. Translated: CSVGVSSRATNEKLFF.

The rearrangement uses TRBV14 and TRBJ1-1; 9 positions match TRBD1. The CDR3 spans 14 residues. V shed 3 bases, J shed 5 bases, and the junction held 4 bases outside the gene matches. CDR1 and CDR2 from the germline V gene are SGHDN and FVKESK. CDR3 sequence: CASSHTGGVTEAFF. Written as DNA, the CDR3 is TGTGCCAGCAGCCATACAGGGGGCGTGACTGAAGCTTTCTTT.

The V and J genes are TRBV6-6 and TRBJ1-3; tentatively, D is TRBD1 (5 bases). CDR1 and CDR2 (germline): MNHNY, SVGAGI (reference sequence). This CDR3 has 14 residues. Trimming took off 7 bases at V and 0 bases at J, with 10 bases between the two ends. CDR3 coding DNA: TGTGCCAGCACCCCGACAGACTCTGGAAACACCATATATTTT. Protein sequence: CASTPTDSGNTIYF.

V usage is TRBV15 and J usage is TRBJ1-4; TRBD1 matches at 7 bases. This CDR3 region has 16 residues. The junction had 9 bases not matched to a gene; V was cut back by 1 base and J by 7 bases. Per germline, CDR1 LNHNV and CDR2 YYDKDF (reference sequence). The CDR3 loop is CATSRVDRVAGEKLFF. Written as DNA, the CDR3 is TGTGCCACCAGCAGAGTTGACAGGGTGGCTGGTGAAAAACTGTTTTTT.

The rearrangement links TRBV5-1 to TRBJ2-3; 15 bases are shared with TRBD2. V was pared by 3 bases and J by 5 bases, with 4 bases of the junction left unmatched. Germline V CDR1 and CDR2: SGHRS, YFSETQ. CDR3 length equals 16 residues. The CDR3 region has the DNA TGCGCCAGCAGCTCCGGACTAGCGGGGGGGAAAGATACGCAGTATTTT. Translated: CASSSGLAGGKDTQYF.

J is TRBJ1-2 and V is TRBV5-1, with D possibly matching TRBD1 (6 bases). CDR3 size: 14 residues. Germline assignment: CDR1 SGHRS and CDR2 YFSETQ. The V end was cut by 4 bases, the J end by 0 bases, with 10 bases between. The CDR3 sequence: CASSVGQSNYGYTF. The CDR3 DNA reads TGCGCCAGCAGCGTCGGACAGTCTAACTATGGCTACACCTTC.

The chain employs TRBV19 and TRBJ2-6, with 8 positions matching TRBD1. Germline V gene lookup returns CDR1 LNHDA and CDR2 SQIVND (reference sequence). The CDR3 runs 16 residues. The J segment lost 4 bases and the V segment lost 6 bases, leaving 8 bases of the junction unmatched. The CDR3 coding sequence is TGTGCCAGTAGCCGGACAGGGACCTCAGGGGCCAACGTCCTGACTTTC. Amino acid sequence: CASSRTGTSGANVLTF.

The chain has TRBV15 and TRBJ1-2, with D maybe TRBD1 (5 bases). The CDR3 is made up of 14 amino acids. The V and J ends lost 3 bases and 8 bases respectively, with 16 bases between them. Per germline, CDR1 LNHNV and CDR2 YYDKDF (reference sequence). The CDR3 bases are TGTGCCACCAGCAGCCTCCTCGGGGGGGGAGGCTACACCTTC. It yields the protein CATSSLLGGGGYTF. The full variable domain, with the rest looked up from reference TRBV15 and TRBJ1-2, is DAMVIQNPRYQVTQFGKPVTLSCSQTLNHNVMYWYQQKSSQAPKLLFHYYDKDFNNEADTPDNFQSRRPNTSFCFLDIRSPGLGDTAMYLCATSSLLGGGGYTFGSGTRLTVV.

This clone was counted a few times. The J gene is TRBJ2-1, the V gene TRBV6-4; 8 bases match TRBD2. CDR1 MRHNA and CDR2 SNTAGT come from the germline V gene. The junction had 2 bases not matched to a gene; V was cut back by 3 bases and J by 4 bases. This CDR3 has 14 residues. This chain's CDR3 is CASSELAEYNEQFF. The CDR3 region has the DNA TGTGCCAGCAGTGAACTAGCGGAGTACAATGAGCAGTTCTTC.

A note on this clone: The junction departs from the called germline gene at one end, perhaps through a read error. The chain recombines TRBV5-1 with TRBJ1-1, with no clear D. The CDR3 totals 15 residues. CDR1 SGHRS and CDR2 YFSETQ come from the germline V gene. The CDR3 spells CASSLPSGSSTEALF. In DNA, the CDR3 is TGCGCCAGCAGCTTGCCTAGCGGGAGCTCAACTGAAGCTCTCTTT.

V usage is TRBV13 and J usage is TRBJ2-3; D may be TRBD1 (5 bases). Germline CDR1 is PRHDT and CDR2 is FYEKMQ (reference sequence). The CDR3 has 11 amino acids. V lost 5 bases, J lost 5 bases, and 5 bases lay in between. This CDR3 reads CASSRGDTQYF. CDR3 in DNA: TGTGCCAGCAGCAGGGGAGATACGCAGTATTTT.

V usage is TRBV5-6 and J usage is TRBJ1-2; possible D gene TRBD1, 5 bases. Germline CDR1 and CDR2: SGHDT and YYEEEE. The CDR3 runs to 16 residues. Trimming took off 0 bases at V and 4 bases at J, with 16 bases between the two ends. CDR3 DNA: TGTGCCAGCAGCTTGGTCGACAGCCAAAGCTCCTATGGCTACACCTTC. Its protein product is CASSLVDSQSSYGYTF.

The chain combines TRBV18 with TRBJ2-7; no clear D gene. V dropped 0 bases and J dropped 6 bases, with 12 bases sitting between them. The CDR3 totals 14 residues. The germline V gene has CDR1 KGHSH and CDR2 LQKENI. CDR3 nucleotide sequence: TGTGCCAGCTCACCACCGCCCGGGTCCCCCGAGCAGTACTTC. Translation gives CASSPPPGSPEQYF.

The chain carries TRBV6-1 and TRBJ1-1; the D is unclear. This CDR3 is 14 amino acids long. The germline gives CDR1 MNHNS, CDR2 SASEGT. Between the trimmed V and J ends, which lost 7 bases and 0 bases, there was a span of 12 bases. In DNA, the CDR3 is TGTGCCAGCATCCCCGGTGTTATGAACACTGAAGCTTTCTTT. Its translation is CASIPGVMNTEAFF.

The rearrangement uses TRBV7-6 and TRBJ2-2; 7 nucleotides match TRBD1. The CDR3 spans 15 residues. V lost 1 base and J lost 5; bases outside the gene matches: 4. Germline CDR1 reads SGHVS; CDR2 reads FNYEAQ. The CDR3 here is CASSLDPRGTGELFF. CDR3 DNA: TGTGCCAGCAGCTTAGATCCCAGGGGGACCGGGGAGCTGTTTTTT.

CDR3 region: CASTPGQPYNSPLHF. The CDR3 nucleotides read TGTGCCAGCACCCCAGGACAGCCCTATAATTCACCCCTCCACTTT. The V call is TRBV2, the J call TRBJ1-6, with a possible D match to TRBD1 (6 bases). CDR1 and CDR2 (germline): SNHLY, FYNNEI. The CDR3 spans 15 residues. V was clipped by 7 bases and J by 2 bases, with 12 bases between them.